Ten or more counts support the clone carrying this T cell receptor (beta chain). What it binds is unknown. After constant-region reverse-primer amplification, full-length variable regions underwent semi-nested PCR with Nested Universal Primer A. A single record per CDR3 protein comes from TCRdb applying MiXCR to the 5' RACE reads. The table shows approximately 23,000 distinct CDR3 sequences, with less than 40% occurring only once. The germline V and J ends were trimmed by 2 bases and 5 bases, with 13 bases remaining between them. The CDR3 has 13 residues. CDR1 DFQATT and CDR2 SNEGSKA come from the germline V gene (reference sequence). Study-level findings and limits: Tumor memory CD4+ T cell TCR gene usage clustered with blood and lymph node memory CD4+ cells and lymph node naive CD4+ cells.

Naive CD4+ cells had CD25+ Tregs removed. The chain recombines TRBV20-1 with TRBJ2-7; possibly TRBD1 for D (6 bases). The sample comprised tumor-infiltrating naive CD4+ T cells sorted from the breast tumor. Specified subset: naive CD4+ T cells, CD4+CD45RA+CD25-. The receptor comes from a female donor with breast cancer. The CDR3 reads CSARQGFENEQYF. The CDR3 DNA follows: TGCAGTGCTAGACAGGGGTTTGAGAACGAGCAGTACTTC.